A selection of T cell receptor beta chains follows, all from one sample in a study of T-cell reconstitution after alpha-beta-depleted transplantation in children. TCRdb itself ran the PCR reads through MiXCR, one entry per CDR3 protein. The table shows about 440,000 distinct CDR3 sequences, with roughly two fifths occurring only once. This specimen was PBMCs, taken before TCRalphabeta/CD19-depleted stem cell transplant. The receptors derive from a girl aged 2 to 10 with aplastic anemia, due to receive a stem cell transplant. Both conserved end residues are part of each CDR3. The D gene is left open where the match is weak. Size is omitted from some rows. Given values are once, few, many or a class for expanded clones.

few,TRBV12-3/TRBV12-4,TRBJ2-3,TRBD1,CASSGTVSTDTQYF,TGTGCCAGCAGTGGGACAGTAAGCACAGATACGCAGTATTTT
many,TRBV12-3/TRBV12-4,TRBJ2-1,TRBD2,CASSSRLAGGLIYNEQFF,TGTGCCAGCAGTTCTAGGCTAGCGGGAGGTCTTATCTACAATGAGCAGTTCTTC
few,TRBV11-2,TRBJ2-3,TRBD2,CASSLDGTSGTTIRTSTDTQYF,TGTGCCAGCAGCTTAGACGGGACTAGCGGGACCACAATCAGAACTAGCACAGATACGCAGTATTTT
NA,TRBV10-3,TRBJ2-7,TRBD1,CAISERGDRGLPYEQYF,TGTGCCATCAGTGAAAGAGGGGACAGGGGGCTCCCCTACGAGCAGTACTTC
few,TRBV20-1,TRBJ2-7,NA,CSARGGRDVSYEQYF,TGCAGTGCTAGAGGCGGGCGGGATGTCTCCTACGAGCAGTACTTC
NA,TRBV15,TRBJ2-3,NA,CATSRPPRGPTTDTQYF,TGTGCCACCAGCAGACCCCCGCGAGGGCCAACCACAGATACGCAGTATTTT
NA,TRBV6-1,TRBJ2-5,TRBD2,CASRPGTSVYQETQYF,TGTGCCAGCAGACCCGGGACTAGCGTGTACCAAGAGACCCAGTACTTC
NA,TRBV10-2,TRBJ2-7,TRBD2,CASSESVPRGRASSYEQYF,TGCGCCAGCAGTGAGTCGGTTCCTCGCGGGAGGGCTAGCTCCTACGAGCAGTACTTC
NA,TRBV7-2,TRBJ2-4,NA,CASSLRGSKNIQYF,TGTGCCAGCAGCTTACGGGGGTCCAAAAACATTCAGTACTTC
NA,TRBV3-1,TRBJ2-7,NA,CASSHAVSDEQYF,TGTGCCAGCAGTCACGCCGTCTCGGACGAGCAGTACTTC
NA,TRBV28,TRBJ2-6,TRBD2,CASSLTLADSGANVLTF,TGTGCCAGCAGTTTAACCCTAGCGGACTCTGGGGCCAACGTCCTGACTTTC
NA,TRBV10-3,TRBJ1-4,NA,CAIIPHRTYPPNEKLFF,TGTGCCATCATCCCACACAGGACGTATCCCCCTAATGAAAAACTGTTTTTT
NA,TRBV20-1,TRBJ1-1,NA,CSAKLGAANTEAFF,TGCAGTGCTAAACTCGGGGCAGCGAACACTGAAGCTTTCTTT
few,TRBV27,TRBJ2-3,TRBD2,CASRISGSRSTDTQYF,TGTGCCAGCAGAATTAGCGGGAGCCGGAGCACAGATACGCAGTATTTT
many,TRBV27,TRBJ2-5,TRBD2,CASRRLAEETQYF,TGTGCCAGCCGCAGACTAGCAGAAGAGACCCAGTACTTC
NA,TRBV9,TRBJ2-7,NA,CASSFSQGYEQYF,TGTGCCAGCAGCTTTTCGCAGGGCTACGAGCAGTACTTC
few,TRBV7-9,TRBJ1-5,NA,CASSTTGNFGPQHF,TGTGCCAGCAGTACCACAGGGAACTTTGGGCCCCAGCATTTT
NA,TRBV3-1,TRBJ2-1,TRBD2,CASSHGASGGAWDEQFF,TGTGCCAGCAGCCACGGTGCTAGCGGGGGGGCCTGGGATGAGCAGTTCTTC
few,TRBV5-1,TRBJ2-2,TRBD2,CASSQAGGPNTGELFF,TGCGCCAGCAGCCAAGCGGGGGGGCCGAACACCGGGGAGCTGTTTTTT
NA,TRBV12-3/TRBV12-4,TRBJ1-4,NA,CASSFTRVGEKLFF,TGTGCCAGCAGTTTTACGCGGGTTGGGGAAAAACTGTTTTTT
NA,TRBV30,TRBJ1-2,NA,CAWTGLGGYTF,TGTGCCTGGACAGGGTTGGGTGGCTACACCTTC
many,TRBV5-5,TRBJ2-1,NA,CASSLVRVDEQFF,TGTGCCAGCAGCTTGGTTCGCGTCGATGAGCAGTTCTTC
many,TRBV5-1,TRBJ2-1,TRBD1,CASSLGQGSNEQFF,TGCGCCAGCAGCTTGGGACAGGGTAGCAATGAGCAGTTCTTC
few,TRBV7-2,TRBJ1-1,NA,CASSLASTEAFF,TGTGCCAGCAGCTTAGCCTCCACTGAAGCTTTCTTT
NA,TRBV6-2/TRBV6-3,TRBJ1-2,NA,CASSQSEGGYTF,TGTGCCAGCAGTCAAAGTGAGGGTGGCTACACCTTC
NA,TRBV20-1,TRBJ1-2,NA,CSAPSRIPSTNYGYTF,TGCAGTGCTCCCTCTAGGATACCGTCTACTAACTATGGCTACACCTTC
once,TRBV28,TRBJ2-7,NA,CASREQGFGEQYF,TGTGCCAGCAGAGAACAGGGTTTCGGCGAGCAGTACTTC
NA,TRBV7-2,TRBJ2-7,TRBD2,CASRRLAGTHEQYF,TGTGCCAGCAGACGACTAGCGGGAACCCACGAGCAGTACTTC
NA,TRBV3-1,TRBJ1-2,NA,CASSPTQTLITYGYTF,TGTGCCAGCAGCCCCACTCAGACGCTAATTACCTATGGCTACACCTTC
NA,TRBV29-1,TRBJ2-5,NA,CSVAGQGLQETQYF,TGCAGCGTTGCGGGGCAGGGTCTACAAGAGACCCAGTACTTC
NA,TRBV12-3/TRBV12-4,TRBJ2-2,TRBD1,CAGSNYRGRATGELFF,TGTGCCGGCAGTAATTACAGGGGGCGCGCCACCGGGGAGCTGTTTTTT
once,TRBV15,TRBJ2-3,TRBD2,CAASILPGLGVTDTQYF,TGTGCCGCCAGCATCCTACCGGGACTAGGGGTCACAGATACGCAGTATTTT
NA,TRBV7-2,TRBJ2-7,NA,CASSLRTSSYEQYF,TGTGCCAGCAGCTTAAGAACGAGCTCCTACGAGCAGTACTTC
NA,TRBV20-1,TRBJ2-7,TRBD2,CSASPEGTAGGSYEQYF,TGCAGTGCTAGCCCCGAGGGAACCGCGGGAGGCTCCTACGAGCAGTACTTC
NA,TRBV28,TRBJ2-4,NA,CASSFAGPATKNIQYF,TGTGCCAGCAGTTTCGCCGGTCCAGCCACCAAAAACATTCAGTACTTC
few,TRBV6-6,TRBJ1-1,NA,CASSSRTVSEAFF,TGTGCCAGCAGTTCCCGGACCGTGTCGGAAGCTTTCTTT
few,TRBV15,TRBJ2-6,TRBD1,CATSFTGDTGANVLTF,TGTGCCACCAGCTTTACAGGGGACACTGGGGCCAACGTCCTGACTTTC
NA,TRBV29-1,TRBJ2-3,TRBD1,CSVAGTGDRPGTDTQYF,TGCAGCGTTGCGGGGACAGGTGATCGTCCCGGCACAGATACGCAGTATTTT
NA,TRBV19,TRBJ1-4,NA,CASRGATNEKLFF,TGTGCCAGTAGAGGGGCAACTAATGAAAAACTGTTTTTT
few,TRBV9,TRBJ2-7,TRBD2,CASTPSGSSYEQYF,TGTGCCAGCACCCCCAGCGGGAGTTCTTACGAGCAGTACTTC
NA,TRBV29-1,TRBJ2-7,TRBD2,CSVGGTGLSYEQYF,TGCAGCGTGGGGGGTACGGGACTATCCTACGAGCAGTACTTC
NA,TRBV7-2,TRBJ2-3,NA,CASSPRPRLNTDTQYF,TGTGCCAGCAGCCCCCGGCCTCGCCTTAACACGGATACGCAGTATTTT
many,TRBV5-1,TRBJ1-1,NA,CASSLISMNTEAFF,TGCGCCAGCAGCTTGATTAGCATGAACACTGAAGCTTTCTTT
NA,TRBV7-9,TRBJ2-3,NA,CASSFSQVTDTQYF,TGTGCCAGCAGTTTTAGTCAGGTCACAGATACGCAGTATTTT
many,TRBV29-1,TRBJ2-4,NA,CSVVVPKNIQYF,TGCAGCGTTGTGGTACCCAAAAACATTCAGTACTTC
few,TRBV7-2,TRBJ2-3,TRBD2,CASSPMGRVGTDTQYF,TGTGCCAGCAGCCCAATGGGGAGGGTGGGCACAGATACGCAGTATTTT
many,TRBV18,TRBJ2-1,TRBD2,CASSQGLAGVRNEQFF,TGTGCCAGCTCACAGGGTCTAGCGGGAGTTCGGAATGAGCAGTTCTTC
few,TRBV7-2,TRBJ2-7,TRBD2,CASSSTSGFYEQYF,TGTGCCAGCAGCTCAACTAGCGGCTTCTACGAGCAGTACTTC
few,TRBV7-2,TRBJ1-2,TRBD1,CASSLAGQSERYGYTF,TGTGCCAGCAGCTTAGCGGGACAGAGTGAGCGGTATGGCTACACCTTC
many,TRBV27,TRBJ2-7,NA,CASSFQARSYEQYF,TGTGCCAGCAGTTTTCAGGCCCGCTCCTACGAGCAGTACTTC
NA,TRBV5-1,TRBJ2-7,NA,CASSPVMGHSDEQYF,TGCGCCAGCAGCCCAGTGATGGGACATAGCGACGAGCAGTACTTC
NA,TRBV28,TRBJ2-2,NA,CASSPRGPNSGADGELFF,TGTGCCAGCAGCCCAAGGGGCCCTAATTCAGGGGCAGACGGGGAGCTGTTTTTT
NA,TRBV10-3,TRBJ2-5,TRBD2,CAIRRGGDLQETQYF,TGTGCCATCAGACGGGGGGGGGACCTCCAAGAGACCCAGTACTTC
NA,TRBV5-1,TRBJ2-1,NA,CASTSGGEQFF,TGCGCCAGCACCTCAGGGGGGGAGCAGTTCTTC
NA,TRBV12-3/TRBV12-4,TRBJ2-1,NA,CATMTESEQFF,TGTGCCACCATGACGGAGAGTGAGCAGTTCTTC
NA,TRBV29-1,TRBJ2-3,NA,CSVTDPTASTDTQYF,TGCAGCGTTACGGACCCGACAGCTAGCACAGATACGCAGTATTTT
NA,TRBV27,TRBJ2-5,TRBD2,CASSPGTSGTTETQYF,TGTGCCAGCAGTCCAGGGACTAGCGGCACCACGGAGACCCAGTACTTC
few,TRBV6-5,TRBJ1-5,TRBD1,CASSYPGQSQPQHF,TGTGCCAGCAGTTACCCGGGACAGTCCCAGCCCCAGCATTTT
NA,TRBV20-1,TRBJ2-1,TRBD2,CSAIAGATSDEQFF,TGCAGTGCTATAGCGGGGGCAACCTCTGATGAGCAGTTCTTC
many,TRBV11-1,TRBJ2-5,TRBD1,CASSSRDRGETQYF,TGTGCCAGCAGCTCGAGGGACAGGGGAGAGACCCAGTACTTC